Below, one T cell receptor beta chain is given with its context. Its antigen is unknown. Averaging roughly 120 mL, one heparinised blood draw came from each individual donor. Naive, central memory, regulatory and stem cell-like memory cells within the CD4+ compartment were sorted using CD45RO/CCR7/CD25/CD127/CD95/CD27. These data belong to a study of beta chain features in type 1 diabetes. General study results and limits: The study found fewer insertions and more deletions at VDJ junctions in type 1 diabetes patients.

V was pared by 0 bases and J by 2 bases, with 7 bases between. The CDR3 has 14 amino acids. The V gene's germline CDR1 is SGHNT and CDR2 YYREEE (reference sequence). Of the isolated RNA, all was reverse transcribed, and so the sequenced material was expressed TCRB transcripts. Approximately 3.9 million reads per sample were averaged for naive, central memory and regulatory samples. The data were produced by immunoSEQ multiplex PCR, yet TCRdb's version contains in-frame clones alone and is incomplete. The data hold some 220,000 clones, with approximately 10% observed a single time. This receptor was identified in a man between 18 and 29 years old in good health. The chain is built from TRBV5-4 and TRBJ2-3; D is uncertain. The sequenced sample was central memory CD4+ T cells from blood. CDR3 DNA sequence: TGTGCCAGCAGCTTGGCCCAGCACACAGATACGCAGTATTTT. It specifies CASSLAQHTDTQYF.